This T cell receptor (beta chain) comes out of a study of blood T cell repertoires in COVID-19. About the research overall: The samples span acute and convalescent COVID-19 from the United States, Italy and Spain. Nucleic acid was either cDNA or gDNA, and it came from T cells, B-cell-depleted T cells, or PBMCs.

Seattle cases were enrolled at active infection and followed longitudinally. With 0 bases removed from V and 0 bases from J, the gap between germline ends came to 9 bases. The CDR3 has 16 residues. CDR1 is SGDLS, CDR2 YYNGEE, per germline. Study processing details: By means of reference gene primer amplification, nucleated cell counts were estimated. The table came from immunoSEQ multiplex PCR; TCRdb's copy has only in-frame clones and leaves some out. That table supplies the V and J calls and clone size; D and trimming were determined from the DNA. This table holds approximately 58,000 clones, 75% to 85% found once.

Sequences were obtained from peripheral blood. This receptor was taken from a man in his 60s with COVID-19, enrolled during active disease. The chain employs TRBV9 and TRBJ1-4; TRBD1 is a possible D gene (5 bases). The CDR3 region is CASSVAQAATNEKLFF. CDR3 in DNA: TGTGCCAGCAGCGTAGCACAGGCGGCAACTAATGAAAAACTGTTTTTT.